This T cell receptor beta chain was documented in a study of cytomegalovirus exposure and HLA in healthy donors. Whole-study context: Sequencing of 150 million to 200 million T cells in an earlier analysis found 95 million to 120 million unique TCR beta sequences. Whole-study findings and limits: Confirmation in vitro established that a few CMV-associated chains were specific for CMV antigens.

To note about this clone: What it recognizes is unknown.

The CDR3 loop spans 13 amino acids. Germline V gene data show CDR1 as LNHDA and CDR2 as SQIVND (reference sequence). V was clipped by 9 bases and J by 4 bases; unmatched bases: 5. This PCR relied on a set of 60 Vbeta primers and 13 Jbeta primers. Sequenced by immunoSEQ multiplex PCR; TCRdb stores in-frame clones only, minus some. This table holds fewer than 250,000 clones, 82% found once. V usage is TRBV19 and J usage is TRBJ2-3; 9 bases fit TRBD1. Sequenced material: PBMCs. The receptor's source is a man aged 40-49 years in good health and CMV-seropositive. CDR3 bases: TGTGCCAGGAAACAGGGGGCCGCAGATACGCAGTATTTT. It specifies CARKQGAADTQYF.